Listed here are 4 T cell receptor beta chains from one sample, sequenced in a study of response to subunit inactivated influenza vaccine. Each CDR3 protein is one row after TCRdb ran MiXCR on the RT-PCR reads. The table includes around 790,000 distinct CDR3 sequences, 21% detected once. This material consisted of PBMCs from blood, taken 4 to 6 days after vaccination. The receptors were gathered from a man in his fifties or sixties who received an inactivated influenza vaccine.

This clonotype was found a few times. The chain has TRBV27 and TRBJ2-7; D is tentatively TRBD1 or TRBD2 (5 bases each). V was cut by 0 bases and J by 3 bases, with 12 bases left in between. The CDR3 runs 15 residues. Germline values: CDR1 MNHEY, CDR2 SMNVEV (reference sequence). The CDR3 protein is CASSLSSGTVYEQYF. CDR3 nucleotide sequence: TGTGCCAGCAGTTTATCGTCCGGGACCGTCTACGAGCAGTACTTC.

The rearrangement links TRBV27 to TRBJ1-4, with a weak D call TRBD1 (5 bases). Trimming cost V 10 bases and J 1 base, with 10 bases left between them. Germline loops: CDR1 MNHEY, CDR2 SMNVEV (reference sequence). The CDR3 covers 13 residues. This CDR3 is CATSGLTNEKLFF. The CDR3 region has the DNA TGTGCCACCTCAGGGTTAACTAATGAAAAACTGTTTTTT.

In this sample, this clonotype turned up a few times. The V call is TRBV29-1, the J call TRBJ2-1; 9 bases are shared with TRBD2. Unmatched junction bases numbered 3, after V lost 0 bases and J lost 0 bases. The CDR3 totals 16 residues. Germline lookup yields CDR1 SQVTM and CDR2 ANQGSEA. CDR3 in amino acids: CSVEELAGHSYNEQFF. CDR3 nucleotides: TGCAGCGTTGAAGAGCTAGCGGGACACTCCTACAATGAGCAGTTCTTC.

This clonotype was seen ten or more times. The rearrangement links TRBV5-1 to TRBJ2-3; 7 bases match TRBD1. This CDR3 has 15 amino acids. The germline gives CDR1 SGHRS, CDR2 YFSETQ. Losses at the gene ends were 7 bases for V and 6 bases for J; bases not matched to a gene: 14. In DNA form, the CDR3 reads TGCGCCAGCCGTGAAAGGACAGGCGGAGAGGATACGCAGTATTTT. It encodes CASRERTGGEDTQYF.